Listed here are 20 T cell receptor beta chains from one sample, sequenced in a study of shared clonotypes between healthy human individuals. Assay used: immunoSEQ multiplex PCR; TCRdb lists only in-frame clones, some missing. The sample has about 2.1 million clones, approximately 94% seen once; the top ten hold 1.5% to 2%. Naive CD8 cells comprised CD45RO-negative, CCR7-positively selected cells, excluding terminally differentiated effector memory CD45RA+ cells. Sequencing was done on a sample of naive CD8+ T cells from PBMCs. Receptor source: a young man in good health. Some clones in this sample may be carry-over from other donors' samples.

CDR3 sequence (DNA): TGTGCCAGCAGTAAATACACAGGGAACACTGAAGCTTTCTTT. It yields the protein CASSKYTGNTEAFF. This rearrangement joins TRBV5-4 to TRBJ1-1, with D tentatively TRBD1 (5 bases). CDR1 is SGHNT, CDR2 YYREEE, per germline (reference sequence). The V end was cut by 5 bases, the J end by 1 base, with 12 bases between. The CDR3 covers 14 residues.

The chain carries TRBV7-9 and TRBJ2-4, with TRBD2 matching 7 bases. The CDR3 runs to 16 residues. With V trimmed by 1 base and J by 4 bases, 7 bases remained unmatched. Germline loops: CDR1 SEHNR, CDR2 FQNEAQ (reference sequence). Here the CDR3 reads CASSLGRAGEKNIQYF. CDR3 DNA sequence: TGTGCCAGCAGCTTAGGTAGGGCGGGGGAAAAAAACATTCAGTACTTC.

The chain is built from TRBV19 and TRBJ1-1; the D gene is possibly TRBD1 (5 bases). The CDR3 runs to 16 residues. Germline CDR1 LNHDA, CDR2 SQIVND (reference sequence). Trimming removed 0 bases from V and 5 bases from J, with 16 bases in between. The CDR3 nucleotides are TGTGCCAGTAGTATAGAAGGGGTACGGTTCGGGACTGAAGCTTTCTTT. Its protein product is CASSIEGVRFGTEAFF.

The J gene is TRBJ2-1, the V gene TRBV28; TRBD1 matches at 7 bases. V lost 4 bases and J lost 3; bases outside the gene matches: 3. CDR1 MDHEN and CDR2 SYDVKM come from the germline V gene. CDR3 size: 14 residues. The CDR3 nucleotides are TGTGCCAGCAGTTCCCGACAGGGCTACAATGAGCAGTTCTTC. It yields the protein CASSSRQGYNEQFF.

The rearrangement uses TRBV28 and TRBJ2-5; tentatively, D is TRBD2 (6 bases). Between the trimmed V and J ends, which lost 6 bases and 5 bases, there was a span of 22 bases. Germline CDR1 is MDHEN and CDR2 is SYDVKM. The CDR3 sequence is 16 residues long. CDR3 loop: CASRGRRGRVLETQYF. CDR3 in DNA: TGTGCCAGCAGAGGTAGGAGGGGTCGGGTTCTGGAGACCCAGTACTTC. Full variable domain (remainder filled in from reference TRBV28 and TRBJ2-5): DVKVTQSSRYLVKRTGEKVFLECVQDMDHENMFWYRQDPGLGLRLIYFSYDVKMKEKGDIPEGYSVSREKKERFSLILESASTNQTSMYLCASRGRRGRVLETQYFGPGTRLLVL.

The V gene is TRBV18, the J gene TRBJ2-5, with D possibly TRBD2 on 6 matching bases. CDR3 size: 16 residues. Germline loops: CDR1 KGHSH, CDR2 LQKENI. V lost 3 bases, J lost 5 bases, and 19 bases lay in between. CDR3 sequence (DNA): TGTGCCAGCTCACCTCCACGAGGGGACTCCAGGGAGACCCAGTACTTC. Protein: CASSPPRGDSRETQYF.

The genes are TRBV4-3 and TRBJ2-7, with TRBD2 matching over 7 bases. The germline V gene encodes CDR1 LGHNA and CDR2 YSLEER. V lost 5 bases, J lost 4 bases, and 8 bases stayed unmatched. This CDR3 is 14 amino acids long. DNA for the CDR3: TGCGCCAGCAGCTACCGGGGTAGCGGGTACGAGCAGTACTTC. As protein: CASSYRGSGYEQYF.

The chain couples TRBV5-4 to TRBJ2-5; 7 bases line up with TRBD2. In germline, CDR1 is SGHNT, CDR2 YYREEE (reference sequence). V shed 1 base and J 7 bases; nucleotides not matched to a gene: 7. The CDR3 is made up of 14 amino acids. Here the CDR3 DNA reads TGTGCCAGCAGCTTGATGGGAGGGCCGGGGACCCAGTACTTC. Encoded protein: CASSLMGGPGTQYF.

This chain joins TRBV27 and TRBJ2-7; 9 bases map to TRBD1. The junction had 15 bases not matched to a gene; V was cut back by 3 bases and J by 0 bases. The CDR3 runs to 19 residues. Germline lookup yields CDR1 MNHEY and CDR2 SMNVEV (reference sequence). CDR3 DNA sequence: TGTGCCAGCAGTTTTCTCGGGACAGGGAGAAATAGTCGCTCCTACGAGCAGTACTTC. Amino acid sequence: CASSFLGTGRNSRSYEQYF.

This chain connects TRBV27 to TRBJ2-7; D gene ambiguous. Trimming took 6 bases from V and 5 from J, leaving 14 bases between them. Per the germline V gene, CDR1 is MNHEY and CDR2 is SMNVEV (reference sequence). The CDR3 is 13 residues long. The CDR3 DNA reads TGTGCCAGCAGCTTGGCCCCGGGCGACGAGCAGTACTTC. It yields the protein CASSLAPGDEQYF.

The chain is built from TRBV6-5 and TRBJ1-4; TRBD1 is a possible D gene (6 bases). The germline gives CDR1 MNHEY, CDR2 SVGAGI. V lost 4 bases and J 8 bases, leaving 17 bases between the germline ends. The CDR3 consists of 15 residues. CDR3 in DNA: TGTGCCAGCAGTTTCGGGACAACTACAAGCGAAAAACTGTTTTTT. Its protein product is CASSFGTTTSEKLFF.

The gene calls are TRBV19 and TRBJ2-3, with 8 positions matching TRBD2. Germline values: CDR1 LNHDA, CDR2 SQIVND (reference sequence). V was clipped by 5 bases and J by 4 bases; unmatched bases: 11. This CDR3 contains 16 residues. The CDR3 coding sequence is TGTGCCAGTAGTCTTCCTCCGGGCGGGAGGCCAGATACGCAGTATTTT. It codes for CASSLPPGGRPDTQYF.

In DNA, the CDR3 is TGTGCCAGCAGTTACTCGAGGTCTGTGCAAGAGACCCAGTACTTC. This translates into CASSYSRSVQETQYF. This chain connects TRBV6-7 to TRBJ2-5, with D hard to call. TRBV6-7 is classed as an ORF, of uncertain function. CDR3 length: 15 amino acids. V was clipped by 0 bases and J by 2 bases, with 10 bases between them.

The chain links TRBV28 to TRBJ2-2; D not certain. V lost 6 bases, J lost 8 bases, and 7 bases lay in between. Germline V lookup: CDR1 MDHEN, CDR2 SYDVKM. The CDR3 is made up of 11 amino acids. The CDR3 DNA follows: TGTGCCAGCAGCGCTGGGGGGGAGCTGTTTTTT. It is translated as CASSAGGELFF.

This sequence joins TRBV7-6 and TRBJ2-1, with 7 bases that match TRBD2. This CDR3 spans 15 amino acids. J was trimmed by 8 bases and V by 5 bases; bases with no gene match: 12. Germline lookup yields CDR1 SGHVS and CDR2 FNYEAQ. CDR3: CASSEGLEWDHEQFF. The CDR3 bases are TGTGCCAGCAGCGAAGGACTAGAGTGGGATCATGAGCAGTTCTTC.

This chain connects TRBV11-2 to TRBJ1-2; no firm D call. The CDR3 extends over 15 amino acids. Germline loops: CDR1 SGHAT, CDR2 FQNNGV. V lost 2 bases and J lost 2, with 12 bases in between. In DNA, the CDR3 is TGTGCCAGCAGCTTAAGCAGAACCTCGAACTATGGCTACACCTTC. It is translated as CASSLSRTSNYGYTF.

This clone was detected only once. The chain has TRBV11-2 and TRBJ2-5, with D maybe TRBD1 (5 bases). The ends were cut back, 0 bases at V and 4 bases at J, with 12 bases in the middle. The CDR3 runs to 15 residues. Germline values: CDR1 SGHAT, CDR2 FQNNGV. The CDR3 spells CASSLDLGQVETQYF. CDR3 DNA sequence: TGTGCCAGCAGCTTAGATCTGGGGCAGGTAGAGACCCAGTACTTC.

The chain links TRBV19 to TRBJ1-1; D may be TRBD1 (6 bases). Germline values: CDR1 LNHDA, CDR2 SQIVND (reference sequence). The V gene lost 2 bases and the J gene lost 1 base, with 11 bases spanning the gap. The CDR3 sequence is 15 residues long. The CDR3 loop reads CASSIWGAGNTEAFF. In DNA, the CDR3 is TGTGCCAGTAGTATATGGGGGGCAGGGAACACTGAAGCTTTCTTT.

The genes are TRBV19 and TRBJ2-7; D possibly matches TRBD1 or TRBD2 (6 bases each). CDR3 length: 16 amino acids. V was pared by 4 bases and J by 2 bases, with 18 bases between. Germline loops: CDR1 LNHDA, CDR2 SQIVND (reference sequence). In DNA, the CDR3 is TGTGCCAGTAGTAGCGGTAAGACGGAGGGGGCCTACGAGCAGTACTTC. Protein product: CASSSGKTEGAYEQYF.

This rearrangement joins TRBV28 to TRBJ2-1, with a tentative D call TRBD2 (5 bases). The V end lost 2 bases, the J end lost 9 bases, and 11 bases lay between the germline ends. The length of the CDR3 is 13 residues. The germline V gene encodes CDR1 MDHEN and CDR2 SYDVKM. This CDR3 is CASSLRGASEQFF. For the CDR3, the DNA is TGTGCCAGCAGTTTACGGGGTGCGAGTGAGCAGTTCTTC.